This record looks at one T cell receptor (beta chain) sequence and its context. The table came from immunoSEQ multiplex PCR; TCRdb's copy has only in-frame clones and leaves some out. The data hold about 300,000 clones, with about nine tenths observed a single time. The data are from a study of blood T cell repertoires in COVID-19. Turning to the study itself: The samples span acute and convalescent COVID-19 from the United States, Italy and Spain. T cells, B-cell-depleted T cells, or PBMCs provided the cDNA or gDNA that served as material.

Participants' own reports of clinical history determined their cohort assignment. There are 16 residues in the CDR3. Germline values: CDR1 ENHRY, CDR2 SYGVKD. V trimming: 6 bases; J trimming: 5 bases; junction bases outside the gene matches: 15. Sequenced material: PBMCs or T cells enriched from blood (not recorded which). This receptor was taken from a woman between 18 and 29 years old who had recovered from COVID-19. This sequence joins TRBV10-3 and TRBJ1-1, with 7 bases aligning to TRBD1. CDR3 loop: CAISGTVDFGITEAFF. The CDR3 bases are TGTGCCATCAGCGGGACAGTGGATTTTGGGATAACTGAAGCTTTCTTT.